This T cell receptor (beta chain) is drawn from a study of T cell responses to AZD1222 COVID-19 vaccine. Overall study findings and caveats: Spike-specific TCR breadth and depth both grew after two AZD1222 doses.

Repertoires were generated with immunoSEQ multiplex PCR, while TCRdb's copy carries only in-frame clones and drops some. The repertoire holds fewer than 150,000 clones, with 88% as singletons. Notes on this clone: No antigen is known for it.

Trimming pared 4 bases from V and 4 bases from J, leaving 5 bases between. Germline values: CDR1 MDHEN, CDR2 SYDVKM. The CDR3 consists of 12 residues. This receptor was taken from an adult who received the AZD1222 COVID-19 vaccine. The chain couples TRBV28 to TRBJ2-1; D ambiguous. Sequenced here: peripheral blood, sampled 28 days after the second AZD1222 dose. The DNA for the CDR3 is TGTGCCAGCAGTTCAGAGTACAATGAGCAGTTCTTC. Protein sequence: CASSSEYNEQFF.